The T cell receptor beta chain described here comes from a study of blood T cell repertoires in COVID-19. Across the whole study: Sites across the United States, Italy and Spain contributed samples from acute and convalescent COVID-19. In each case, the material was cDNA or gDNA derived from T cells, B-cell-depleted T cells, or PBMCs.

Germline V gives CDR1 SQVTM, CDR2 ANQGSEA. V was clipped by 4 bases and J by 0 bases, with 9 bases between them. CDR3 length: 14 residues. Source study methods: By means of reference gene primer amplification, nucleated cell counts were estimated. Sequenced by immunoSEQ multiplex PCR; TCRdb stores in-frame clones only, minus some. The DNA gave D and trimming, while V, J and clone size come from that table. The sample has under 450,000 clones, about four fifths seen once. The specimen sequenced was peripheral blood. This TCR derives from a human donor with acute or convalescent COVID-19. The donor label of this sample is uncertain. The chain employs TRBV29-1 and TRBJ2-2, with D maybe TRBD2 (5 bases). The CDR3 protein is CSVVAGTNTGELFF. DNA of the CDR3: TGCAGCGTTGTAGCCGGGACGAACACCGGGGAGCTGTTTTTT.